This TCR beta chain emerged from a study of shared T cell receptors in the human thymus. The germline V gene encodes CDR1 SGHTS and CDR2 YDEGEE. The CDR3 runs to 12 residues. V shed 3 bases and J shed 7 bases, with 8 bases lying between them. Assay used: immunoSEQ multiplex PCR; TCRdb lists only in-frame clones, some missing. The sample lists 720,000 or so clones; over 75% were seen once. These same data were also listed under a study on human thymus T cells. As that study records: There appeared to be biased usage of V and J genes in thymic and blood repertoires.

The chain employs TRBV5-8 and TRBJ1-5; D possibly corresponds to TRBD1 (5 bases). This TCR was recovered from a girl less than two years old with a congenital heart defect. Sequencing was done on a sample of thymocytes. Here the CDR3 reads CASSSKGQPQHF. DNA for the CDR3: TGTGCCAGCAGCTCGAAGGGGCAGCCCCAGCATTTT.